Below, 4 T cell receptor beta chains from the same sample are listed, as sequenced in a study of naive and memory T cell subsets (dated 2017 in TCRdb). The library was produced with UMI-ligation and nested PCR. The sequencer listed for this sample is Illumina MiSeq. An equimolar mix of two oligonucleotides covering both TRBC1 and TRBC2 was used as the beta constant-region primer. The ligated cDNA went through four rounds of PCR with nested alpha and beta constant-region primers together with the SP2 primer. The raw public data were reprocessed by TCRdb itself: fastp quality trimming at Q25, MiXCR clonotype calling, in-frame beta chains only. Entries that share a CDR3 protein sequence are merged under the most common genes and DNA. The sample includes 8,000 or so distinct CDR3 sequences, with 28% observed a single time. Of the sample, 59% is held by the ten largest clones. Material for sequencing was CD8+ TEMRA cells from blood. What this sample's cell subset or site label stands for: effector memory re-expressing CD45RA, CD45RA+ CD27-. The receptors come from a human donor in good health.

The table lists this clonotype with a few counts. The chain recombines TRBV19 with TRBJ1-5; 7 bases are shared with TRBD1. The CDR3 runs 13 residues. The V and J ends lost 5 bases and 8 bases, in that order; junction bases with no gene match: 6. Germline lookup yields CDR1 LNHDA and CDR2 SQIVND (reference sequence). The CDR3 sequence: CASSALTGEPQHF. As DNA, the CDR3 is TGTGCCAGTAGTGCACTAACAGGGGAGCCCCAGCATTTT.

This clonotype was recorded a few times. The chain combines TRBV10-2 with TRBJ2-5; tentatively, D is TRBD1 or TRBD2 (5 bases each). CDR1 is WSHSY and CDR2 is SAAADI in the germline V gene. The CDR3 runs 14 residues. The V end lost 0 bases, the J end lost 4 bases, and 9 bases lay between the germline ends. The CDR3 DNA reads TGCGCCAGCAGTGAGTCGGGGGTTGGAGAGACCCAGTACTTC. It yields the protein CASSESGVGETQYF.

The chain has TRBV9 and TRBJ2-1; the match to TRBD2 covers 11 bases. V lost 4 bases to trimming and J lost 4 bases; unmatched junction nucleotides: 10. There are 17 residues in the CDR3. The germline V gene encodes CDR1 SGDLS and CDR2 YYNGEE. The chain's CDR3 is CASSPSPGTSGYNEQFF. The CDR3 DNA follows: TGTGCCAGCAGCCCTTCTCCCGGGACTAGCGGTTACAATGAGCAGTTCTTC.

This clonotype was seen a few times. V and J are TRBV27 and TRBJ1-1; no firm D call. This CDR3 is built from 13 residues. The germline V and J ends were trimmed by 6 bases and 4 bases, with 12 bases remaining between them. Germline values: CDR1 MNHEY, CDR2 SMNVEV (reference sequence). CDR3 amino acids: CASRDGVSTEAFF. The CDR3 bases are TGTGCCAGCAGGGATGGGGTGAGCACTGAAGCTTTCTTT.